This T cell receptor (beta chain) was recorded in a study of T cells in Graves' hyperthyroidism and ophthalmopathy. Authors of the study amplified TCR beta CDR3 regions from RNA transcripts. First-round RT-PCR of the TCR CDR3 relied on the HTBI primer set. TCRdb processed the multiplex PCR reads anew with MiXCR; each CDR3 protein has one entry. The table lists roughly 600,000 distinct CDR3 sequences, roughly 15% of them singletons. The V gene's germline CDR1 is SQVTM and CDR2 ANQGSEA. The CDR3 sequence is 14 residues long. V usage is TRBV29-1 and J usage is TRBJ2-3; D ambiguous. The J call may be in error: the DNA end matches TRBJ1-5 better. Input material: blood. The TCR sequence derives from a woman between 50 and 59 years old with Graves' ophthalmopathy. CDR3 nucleotides: TGCAGCGTTTCCCGCGGAATTTTCACAGATACGCAGCATTTT. Translating it yields CSVSRGIFTDTQHF.